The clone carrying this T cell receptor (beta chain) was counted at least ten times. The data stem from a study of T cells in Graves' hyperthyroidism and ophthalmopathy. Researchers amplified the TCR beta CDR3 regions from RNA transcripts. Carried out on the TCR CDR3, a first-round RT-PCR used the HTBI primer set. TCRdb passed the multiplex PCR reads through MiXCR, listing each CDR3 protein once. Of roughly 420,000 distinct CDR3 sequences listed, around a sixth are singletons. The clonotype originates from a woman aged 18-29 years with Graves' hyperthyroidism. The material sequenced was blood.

The CDR3: CASSFRAAGGGKLFF. CDR3 nucleotides: TGTGCCAGCAGTTTTCGGGCTGCAGGGGGCGGAAAACTGTTTTTT. The rearrangement joins TRBV28 to TRBJ1-4, with 8 bases aligning to TRBD1. The germline CDR1 and CDR2 sequences are MDHEN and SYDVKM. The CDR3 runs to 15 residues. V shed 3 bases, J shed 10 bases, and the junction held 10 bases outside the gene matches.